This TCR beta chain was captured in a study of blood T cell repertoires in COVID-19. Study details: Specimens from acute and convalescent COVID-19 originated in the United States, Italy and Spain. T cells, B-cell-depleted T cells, or PBMCs provided the cDNA or gDNA that served as material.

CDR3 length: 16 residues. Germline V gene sequence: CDR1 SGHNT, CDR2 YYREEE (reference sequence). Trimming took 1 base from V and 3 from J; bases not matched to a gene: 7. Profiled with immunoSEQ multiplex PCR; TCRdb holds only in-frame clones, not every one. The sample has around 170,000 clones, roughly 84% seen once. This chain joins TRBV5-4 and TRBJ2-4; 7 bases are a match to TRBD1. Sequenced: peripheral blood. The clonotype comes from a man between 18 and 35 years old with active or convalescent COVID-19. The CDR3 sequence is CASSLTGERGKNIQYF. CDR3 bases: TGTGCCAGCAGCTTGACAGGGGAACGCGGCAAAAACATTCAGTACTTC.